This entry features one TCR beta chain sequence. The antigen remains unidentified. The ends were cut back, 4 bases at V and 7 bases at J, with 19 bases in the middle. This CDR3 comprises 15 residues. Germline V lookup: CDR1 SGHTA, CDR2 FQGNSA. Before sequencing took place, the ViraFEST assay used viral peptide pools to expand antigen-specific CD4+ T cells. When around nine days of culture had elapsed, CD4+ T cells were isolated. In the vaccine recipients, nucleocapsid antibodies were negative and there was no prior SARS-CoV-2 infection. Sequencing used immunoSEQ multiplex PCR; TCRdb keeps in-frame clones, though not all of them. The table shows about 43,000 clones, with roughly 72% occurring only once. This record comes from a study of vaccination effects on CD4 cells after COVID-19.

The chain uses TRBV7-2 and TRBJ2-5; D is possibly TRBD2 (6 bases). The material sequenced was CD4+ T cells from PBMCs cultured with SARS-CoV-2 spike peptides, taken before COVID-19 vaccination. This TCR was recovered from a human donor who received a COVID-19 vaccine. Here the CDR3 reads CASSSPGLQGGTQYF. CDR3 bases: TGTGCCAGCAGCTCCCCAGGACTACAAGGTGGGACCCAGTACTTC.